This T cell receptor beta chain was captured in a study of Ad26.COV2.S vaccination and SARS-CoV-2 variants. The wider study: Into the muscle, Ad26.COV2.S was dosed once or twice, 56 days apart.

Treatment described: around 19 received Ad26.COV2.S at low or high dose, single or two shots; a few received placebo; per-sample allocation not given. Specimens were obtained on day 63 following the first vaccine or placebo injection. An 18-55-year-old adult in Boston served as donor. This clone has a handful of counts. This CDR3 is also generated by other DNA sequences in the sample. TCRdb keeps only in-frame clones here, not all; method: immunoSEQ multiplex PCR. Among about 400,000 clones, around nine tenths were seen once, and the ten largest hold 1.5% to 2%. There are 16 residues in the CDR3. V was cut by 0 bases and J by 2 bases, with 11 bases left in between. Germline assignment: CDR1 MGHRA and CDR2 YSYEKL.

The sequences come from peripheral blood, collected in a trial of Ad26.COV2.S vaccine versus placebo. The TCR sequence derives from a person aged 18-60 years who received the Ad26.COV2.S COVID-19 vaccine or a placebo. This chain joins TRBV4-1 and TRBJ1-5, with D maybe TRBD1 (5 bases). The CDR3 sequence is CASSQDGGVGNQPQHF. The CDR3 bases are TGCGCCAGCAGCCAAGATGGGGGGGTTGGCAATCAGCCCCAGCATTTT.